This entry features one T cell receptor beta chain sequence. Its cognate antigen is unknown. In germline, CDR1 is MNHEY, CDR2 SVGAGI. Trimming took 5 bases from V and 6 from J; bases not matched to a gene: 5. This CDR3 is built from 13 residues. Some clones are missing from TCRdb's copy, which holds only in-frame ones; the method was immunoSEQ multiplex PCR. The sample yields more than 150,000 clones, about 90% seen once. This sample was taken from a study of T cell responses to AZD1222 COVID-19 vaccine. Study summary: Both about-4-week and about-12-week second-dose recipients were combined.

Study-level points and caveats: The donor group comprised mostly white British people and more females; the analysis possibly underestimated clonal diversity. Spike-specific TCR breadth and depth grew following two AZD1222 doses.

The sequence was collected from an adult in good health. The gene calls are TRBV6-5 and TRBJ2-7; 9 bases align to TRBD1. Sequences were derived from peripheral blood, sampled on day 0 of AZD1222 vaccination. The CDR3 loop reads CASSQGQGGEQYF. CDR3 coding DNA: TGTGCCAGCAGTCAGGGACAGGGCGGCGAGCAGTACTTC.